This T cell receptor beta chain was captured in a study of CD8 T cells in ankylosing spondylitis. Study outcomes and limitations: For ankylosing spondylitis blood, a TCR beta motif of under ten highly homologous variants appeared characteristic.

The CDR3 has 14 residues. V lost 2 bases to trimming and J lost 3 bases, with 13 bases between them. CDR1 DFQATT and CDR2 SNEGSKA come from the germline V gene (reference sequence). This clonotype was detected a few times. Its antigen is not identified. Generation of TCR beta libraries employed quantitative 5'-RACE incorporating molecular barcodes. MiXCR, applied by TCRdb to the 5' RACE reads, yields one record per CDR3 protein. The top ten clones hold more than 0.5% of a sample with 750,000 to 850,000 distinct CDR3 sequences, 12% of them seen once. The J gene is TRBJ1-2, the V gene TRBV20-1; weak D call: TRBD1 (5 bases). The sequencing input was blood, either unsorted or a sorted T cell fraction (not recorded which). This sequence originates from a male donor with ankylosing spondylitis. CDR3 region: CSARFPQGDYGYTF. The CDR3 coding sequence is TGCAGTGCTAGATTTCCGCAGGGTGACTATGGCTACACCTTC.